The rows below give T cell receptor beta chains drawn from one sample of a study of cytotoxic CD8 clonotypes in ibrutinib-treated CLL. Using immunoSEQ multiplex PCR, the repertoire was profiled, and TCRdb retains in-frame clones only, with some absent. The sample shows around 310,000 clones, 80% of them seen only once. Here the sequenced sample was PBMCs, taken before ibrutinib treatment. Receptors originate from a human donor with chronic lymphocytic leukemia. Each CDR3 is given with its conserved first and last residue. Each record gives: J gene, D gene, V gene, CDR3 protein. D genes are given only for firm matches.

>TRBJ2-3|TRBD2|TRBV6-6
CASGSSGRSIDTQYF
>TRBJ2-1|TRBD2|TRBV28
CASRPSGAHYNEQFF
>TRBJ2-7|-|TRBV13
CASSSRVGVRGLWEQYF
>TRBJ2-1|-|TRBV20-1
CSNSGWEFF
>TRBJ1-3|TRBD1|TRBV29-1
CSVETGSTGNTIYF
>TRBJ2-2|-|TRBV28
CASSGPGLPTGELFF
>TRBJ1-3|-|TRBV29-1
CSVGRGDVAGNTIYF
>TRBJ1-2|TRBD1|TRBV5-4
CATLRGQGASAYGYTF
>TRBJ2-3|-|TRBV7-9
CASSTSTDTQYF
>TRBJ2-1|TRBD2|TRBV14
CASSQPGLAGGYNEQFF
>TRBJ1-1|-|TRBV4-3
CASSQESGWTEAFF
>TRBJ2-3|-|TRBV27
CASSFSRTDTQYF
>TRBJ1-1|-|TRBV7-9
CASSLAPPGNTEAFF
>TRBJ2-7|-|TRBV5-5
CASSLLRVTYEQYF
>TRBJ1-1|-|TRBV12-5
CASGHGGRTEAFF
>TRBJ2-3|TRBD2|TRBV19
CASSIGAGGPRDTQYF
>TRBJ1-2|-|TRBV6-5
CASSGRDPEQRGYTF
>TRBJ2-3|-|TRBV15
CATSRDLTGSDTQYF
>TRBJ2-6|-|TRBV5-4
CASSLAGTGANVLTF
>TRBJ2-7|-|TRBV29-1
CSVASRGPGAEQYF
>TRBJ2-3|-|TRBV25-1
CASSEWQTYPDTQYF
>TRBJ1-4|-|TRBV28
CASSAGAGRTYEKLFF
>TRBJ2-7|-|TRBV28
CASSPGPRREQYF
>TRBJ1-2|-|TRBV14
CASSQSGSFPKGLYTF
>TRBJ2-3|-|TRBV5-1
CASSHGTSFGDTQYF
>TRBJ1-3|-|TRBV19
CASSISSGNTIYF
>TRBJ2-1|-|TRBV28
CASRESSNEQFF
>TRBJ2-5|-|TRBV29-1
CSVPGQLVETQYF
>TRBJ2-1|-|TRBV6-5
CASSYSANPNEQFF
>TRBJ1-2|-|TRBV11-3
CATTPRGYTF
>TRBJ2-3|-|TRBV6-1
CASSGTVSGGTQYF
>TRBJ1-1|TRBD1|TRBV30
CAWYHRDRHTEAFF
>TRBJ1-2|TRBD1|TRBV6-5
CASRLLGQGHYGYTF
>TRBJ2-3|-|TRBV5-8
CASSLEGRSSTDTQYF
>TRBJ2-1|-|TRBV20-1
CSARDSQEQFF
>TRBJ1-1|-|TRBV10-2
CASSETRVDKSDTEAFF
>TRBJ1-2|-|TRBV7-9
CASSSPTANYGYTF
>TRBJ2-3|-|TRBV27
CASSLLTGRGRTDTQYF
>TRBJ2-3|TRBD2|TRBV25-1
CASGLAGTDTQYF
>TRBJ2-7|TRBD2|TRBV10-2
CASSERTSGLEQYF
>TRBJ2-5|-|TRBV11-3
CASSFSRQETQYF
>TRBJ2-4|-|TRBV30
CAWSVPRGGKNIQYF